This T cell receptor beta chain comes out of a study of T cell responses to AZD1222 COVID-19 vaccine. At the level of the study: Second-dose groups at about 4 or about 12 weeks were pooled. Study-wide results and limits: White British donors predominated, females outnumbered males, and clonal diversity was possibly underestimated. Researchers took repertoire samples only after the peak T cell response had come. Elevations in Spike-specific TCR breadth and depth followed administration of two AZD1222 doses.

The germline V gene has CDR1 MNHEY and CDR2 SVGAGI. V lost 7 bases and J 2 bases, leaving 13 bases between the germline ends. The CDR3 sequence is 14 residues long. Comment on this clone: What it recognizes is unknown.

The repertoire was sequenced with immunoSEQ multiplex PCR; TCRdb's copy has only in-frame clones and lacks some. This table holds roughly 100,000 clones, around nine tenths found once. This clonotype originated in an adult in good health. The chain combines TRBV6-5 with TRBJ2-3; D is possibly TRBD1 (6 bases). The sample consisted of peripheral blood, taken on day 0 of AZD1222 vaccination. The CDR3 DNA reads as TGTGCCAGCAAACCGGGACACACCACAGATACGCAGTATTTT. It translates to CASKPGHTTDTQYF.